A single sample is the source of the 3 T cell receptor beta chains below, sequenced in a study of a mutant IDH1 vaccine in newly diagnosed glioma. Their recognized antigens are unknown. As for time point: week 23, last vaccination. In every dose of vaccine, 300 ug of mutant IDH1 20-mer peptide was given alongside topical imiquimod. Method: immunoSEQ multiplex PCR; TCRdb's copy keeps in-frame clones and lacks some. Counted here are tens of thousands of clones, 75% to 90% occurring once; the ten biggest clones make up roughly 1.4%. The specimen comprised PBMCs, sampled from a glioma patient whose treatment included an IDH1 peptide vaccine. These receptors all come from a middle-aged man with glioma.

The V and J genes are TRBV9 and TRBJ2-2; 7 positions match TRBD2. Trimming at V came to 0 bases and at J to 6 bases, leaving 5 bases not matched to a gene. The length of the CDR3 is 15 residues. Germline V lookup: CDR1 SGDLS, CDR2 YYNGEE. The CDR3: CASSVVPGRAGELFF. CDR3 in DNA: TGTGCCAGCAGCGTAGTCCCAGGGAGGGCCGGGGAGCTGTTTTTT.

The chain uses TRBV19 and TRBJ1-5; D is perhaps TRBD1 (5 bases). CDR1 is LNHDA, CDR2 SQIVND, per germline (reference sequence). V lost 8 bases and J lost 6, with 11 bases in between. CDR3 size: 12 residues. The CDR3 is CASGGFAQPQHF. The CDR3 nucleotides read TGTGCCAGTGGGGGATTTGCTCAGCCCCAGCATTTT.

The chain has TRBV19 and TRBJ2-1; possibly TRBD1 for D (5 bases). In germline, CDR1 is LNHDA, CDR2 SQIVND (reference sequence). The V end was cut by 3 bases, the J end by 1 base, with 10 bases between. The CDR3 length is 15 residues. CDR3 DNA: TGTGCCAGTAGTATCTCAGGGTATTCCTACAATGAGCAGTTCTTC. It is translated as CASSISGYSYNEQFF. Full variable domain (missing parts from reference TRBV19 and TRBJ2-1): DGGITQSPKYLFRKEGQNVTLSCEQNLNHDAMYWYRQDPGQGLRLIYYSQIVNDFQKGDIAEGYSVSREKKESFPLTVTSAQKNPTAFYLCASSISGYSYNEQFFGPGTRLTVL.